This T cell receptor beta chain was sequenced in a study of blood T cell repertoires in COVID-19. Study-wide background: The United States, Italy and Spain provided the acute and convalescent COVID-19 samples. PBMCs, B-cell-depleted T cells, or T cells provided the cDNA or gDNA that made up the material.

Followed over time, Seattle patients had been enrolled while infection was active. In the original processing: For nucleated cells, counts were estimated from reference gene primer amplification. Using immunoSEQ multiplex PCR, the repertoire was profiled, and TCRdb retains in-frame clones only, with some absent. The V and J calls and the clone size are those of that table, but D and trimming were determined from the DNA. The sample consists of some 120,000 clones, roughly 85% of them appearing once. The sequenced material came from peripheral blood. The clonotype comes from a woman aged 80 or over with COVID-19, enrolled during active disease.

This CDR3 reads CASSLVGLAEQFF. DNA for the CDR3: TGTGCCAGCAGTTTAGTAGGACTGGCAGAGCAGTTCTTC. The chain has TRBV12-3 or TRBV12-4 and TRBJ2-1; tentatively, D is TRBD2 (5 bases). Trimming left V 1 base short and J 10 bases short, with 11 bases between. There are 13 residues in the CDR3.